This T cell receptor beta chain originates from a study of T cells in Graves' hyperthyroidism and ophthalmopathy. Using more than 7.5 ml of fresh peripheral blood, PBMCs were prepared. Study-level findings and limits: A 13 V-J model separated ophthalmopathy from stable hyperthyroidism. Before onset, by a median of around 6.4 months, the model predicted ophthalmopathy. Most clonotypes that expanded in the thyroid above 0.001 also showed up in blood.

This clonotype was counted ten times or more. Its antigen remains unidentified. There were TCR beta CDR3 regions amplified from RNA transcripts. HTBI primers were used for first-round RT-PCR of the TCR CDR3. Each CDR3 protein is one row after TCRdb ran MiXCR on the multiplex PCR reads. The sample holds 330,000 or so distinct CDR3 sequences, 15% to 20% seen once. The receptor was derived from a middle-aged woman with Graves' ophthalmopathy. Sequenced material: blood.

Here the CDR3 DNA reads TGTGCCAGCAGCCGAGGGACTAGCTTATTCCAAGAGACCCAGTACTTC. Amino acid sequence: CASSRGTSLFQETQYF. The chain couples TRBV7-2 to TRBJ2-5, with TRBD2 identical over 9 bases. Germline values: CDR1 SGHTA, CDR2 FQGNSA. With V trimmed by 5 bases and J by 1 base, 8 bases remained unmatched. This CDR3 has 16 residues.